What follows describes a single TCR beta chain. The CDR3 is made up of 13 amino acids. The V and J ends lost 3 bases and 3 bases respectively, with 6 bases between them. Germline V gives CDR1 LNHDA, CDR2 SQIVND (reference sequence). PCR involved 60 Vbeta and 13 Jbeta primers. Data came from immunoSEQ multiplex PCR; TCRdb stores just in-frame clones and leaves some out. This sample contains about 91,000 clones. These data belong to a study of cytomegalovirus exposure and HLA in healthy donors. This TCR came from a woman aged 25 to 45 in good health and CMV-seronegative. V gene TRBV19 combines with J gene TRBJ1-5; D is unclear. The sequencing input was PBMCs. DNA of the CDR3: TGTGCCAGTAGTATGTCAGTCAATCAGCCCCAGCATTTT. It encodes CASSMSVNQPQHF. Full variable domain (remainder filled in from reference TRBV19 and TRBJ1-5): DGGITQSPKYLFRKEGQNVTLSCEQNLNHDAMYWYRQDPGQGLRLIYYSQIVNDFQKGDIAEGYSVSREKKESFPLTVTSAQKNPTAFYLCASSMSVNQPQHFGDGTRLSIL.